The TCR beta chain described here comes from a study of Ad26.COV2.S vaccination and SARS-CoV-2 variants. The CDR3 is made up of 15 amino acids. From germline, CDR1 is KGHDR and CDR2 SFDVKD. V dropped 1 base and J dropped 4 bases, with 12 bases sitting between them. Sequenced by immunoSEQ multiplex PCR; TCRdb stores in-frame clones only, minus some. The sample holds 300,000 to 400,000 clones, roughly 87% seen once. The sample's treatment: around 19 received Ad26.COV2.S at low or high dose, single or two shots; roughly five received placebo; per-sample allocation not given. Samples were taken on day 63 after the first vaccine or placebo injection.

The receptor's source is a person aged 18-60 years who received the Ad26.COV2.S COVID-19 vaccine or a placebo. Sequences were derived from peripheral blood, sampled in a trial of Ad26.COV2.S vaccine versus placebo. The rearrangement uses TRBV24-1 and TRBJ2-5; D possibly corresponds to TRBD1 (7 bases). The CDR3 loop is CATSDFVRGVETQYF. The CDR3 DNA reads TGTGCCACCAGTGATTTTGTCAGGGGGGTAGAGACCCAGTACTTC.